This is a list of T cell receptor beta chains from one sample in a study of regulatory T cells in long-lasting Graves disease. MiXCR was run by TCRdb on the multiplex PCR reads, yielding one entry per CDR3 protein. This sample has under 250,000 distinct CDR3 sequences, with around 20% found just once. The sequenced sample was peripheral blood mononuclear cells (PBMCs), obtained at new diagnosis, from a patient treated with antithyroid drugs. The receptors were sampled from a female donor with Graves disease. The CDR3 runs from the conserved cysteine through the conserved F or W. The D gene is left open where the match is weak. Not all rows give a size; the values are once, few, many and, for expanded clones, a class.

-	TRBV10-1	many	TRBJ2-7	CASSENRGAYEQYF	TGCGCCAGCAGTGAGAATAGGGGCGCGTACGAGCAGTACTTC
TRBD2	TRBV15	-	TRBJ2-7	CATSRDRGRGYEQYF	TGTGCCACCAGCAGAGATCGAGGGAGGGGCTACGAGCAGTACTTC
TRBD1	TRBV7-9	many	TRBJ2-1	CASSLGDREGDEQFF	TGTGCCAGCAGCTTAGGGGACAGGGAGGGGGATGAGCAGTTCTTC
-	TRBV20-1	-	TRBJ1-5	CSATDGGSNQPQHF	TGCAGTGCAACCGATGGGGGAAGCAATCAGCCCCAGCATTTT
TRBD2	TRBV4-3	many	TRBJ2-2	CASSRLSGSYSGELFF	TGCGCCAGCAGCCGGCTTAGCGGGAGTTACTCCGGGGAGCTGTTTTTT
TRBD1	TRBV18	many	TRBJ2-7	CASSPDRENNEQYF	TGTGCCAGCTCACCCGACAGGGAAAACAACGAGCAGTACTTC
TRBD2	TRBV27	-	TRBJ2-1	CASSPHQRENNEQFF	TGTGCCAGCAGTCCCCACCAGCGGGAGAACAATGAGCAGTTCTTC
-	TRBV20-1	-	TRBJ2-1	CSANRDPRGYEQFF	TGCAGTGCGAACCGGGACCCACGGGGATATGAGCAGTTCTTC
TRBD1	TRBV7-2	many	TRBJ2-6	CASSPGQPSGANVLTF	TGTGCCAGCAGCCCGGGACAGCCCTCTGGGGCCAACGTCCTGACTTTC
-	TRBV28	few	TRBJ2-4	CASSLEGANIQYF	TGTGCCAGCAGCCTGGAAGGGGCGAACATTCAGTACTTC
-	TRBV24-1	few	TRBJ1-1	CATSAYGEAFF	TGTGCCACCAGTGCGTACGGTGAAGCTTTCTTT
-	TRBV5-1	many	TRBJ1-4	CASRATPGTNEKLFF	TGCGCCAGCAGGGCGACCCCTGGCACTAATGAAAAACTGTTTTTT
-	TRBV12-5	few	TRBJ1-1	CASGLKVLAFF	TGTGCTAGTGGTTTGAAAGTGTTAGCTTTCTTT
-	TRBV7-2	many	TRBJ2-5	CASSIIWTISETQYF	TGTGCCAGCAGCATCATCTGGACAATCTCAGAGACCCAGTACTTC
TRBD2	TRBV20-1	-	TRBJ2-3	CSARRTSGTDTQYF	TGCAGTGCTCGAAGGACTAGCGGGACAGATACGCAGTATTTT
-	TRBV7-9	many	TRBJ2-2	CASSSTGDTGELFF	TGTGCCAGCAGCTCCACGGGTGACACCGGGGAGCTGTTTTTT
TRBD1	TRBV7-9	few	TRBJ2-1	CASSPGQGGYNEQFF	TGTGCCAGCAGCCCGGGACAGGGCGGGTACAATGAGCAGTTCTTC
-	TRBV14	many	TRBJ2-2	CASSQDIRPHTGELFF	TGTGCCAGCAGCCAAGATATCCGTCCTCACACCGGGGAGCTGTTTTTT
TRBD1	TRBV28	many	TRBJ2-7	CASTNYLGQGYYEQYF	TGTGCCAGCACCAATTATCTGGGACAGGGTTACTACGAGCAGTACTTC
-	TRBV12-3/TRBV12-4	many	TRBJ2-5	CASSGAIIPGDQETQYF	TGTGCCAGCAGCGGGGCGATTATCCCCGGAGACCAAGAGACCCAGTACTTC
-	TRBV7-8	many	TRBJ2-1	CASSRGSSYNEQFF	TGTGCCAGCAGCCGGGGTAGTTCCTACAATGAGCAGTTCTTC
-	TRBV5-1	many	TRBJ1-4	CASSPGTLREKLFF	TGCGCCAGCAGCCCCGGGACTTTGAGGGAAAAACTGTTTTTT
-	TRBV5-1	many	TRBJ1-1	CASSRQENTEAFF	TGCGCCAGCAGCAGACAGGAGAACACTGAAGCTTTCTTT
TRBD1	TRBV28	-	TRBJ1-6	CASSIPTGLALHF	TGTGCCAGCAGTATACCGACAGGGCTGGCCCTCCACTTT
TRBD2	TRBV7-9	-	TRBJ2-1	CASSSEWDGLAGGARGEQFF	TGTGCCAGCAGCTCAGAGTGGGACGGACTAGCGGGAGGAGCCCGTGGTGAGCAGTTCTTC
-	TRBV29-1	many	TRBJ2-7	CSVEDVSYEQYF	TGCAGCGTTGAAGACGTATCCTACGAGCAGTACTTC
TRBD2	TRBV5-1	-	TRBJ2-5	CASSLGAGGISGTQYF	TGCGCCAGCAGCTTGGGTGCGGGAGGGATTTCCGGGACCCAGTACTTC
-	TRBV20-1	many	TRBJ2-3	CSATEEVYTDTQYF	TGCAGTGCCACCGAGGAGGTCTACACAGATACGCAGTATTTT
-	TRBV29-1	many	TRBJ2-7	CSVEDLGNPPYEQYF	TGCAGCGTTGAAGATCTTGGAAATCCCCCCTACGAGCAGTACTTC
-	TRBV19	few	TRBJ2-7	CASSITGAEYEQYF	TGTGCCAGTAGTATCACAGGAGCCGAATACGAGCAGTACTTC
TRBD1	TRBV29-1	-	TRBJ1-6	CSPSFRGRPENSPLHF	TGCAGCCCATCTTTTAGGGGGCGGCCGGAAAATTCACCCCTCCACTTT
-	TRBV7-2	-	TRBJ1-3	CASSFRGISGNTIYF	TGTGCCAGCAGCTTTCGGGGTATATCTGGAAACACCATATATTTT
TRBD1	TRBV5-1	many	TRBJ1-2	CASSEGQGNYGYTF	TGCGCCAGCAGCGAGGGACAGGGGAACTATGGCTACACCTTC
-	TRBV4-3	many	TRBJ2-7	CASSQDSGSSYEQYF	TGCGCCAGCAGCCAAGATAGCGGCAGCTCCTACGAGCAGTACTTC
-	TRBV6-1	-	TRBJ1-3	CASRPRGQVGNTIYF	TGTGCCAGCAGGCCACGAGGGCAGGTTGGAAACACCATATATTTT
-	TRBV9	many	TRBJ2-1	CASSDRGEGYNEQFF	TGTGCCAGCAGCGATAGGGGGGAGGGTTACAATGAGCAGTTCTTC
-	TRBV29-1	many	TRBJ1-2	CSVVVGGAYGYTF	TGCAGCGTTGTTGTCGGGGGCGCTTATGGCTACACCTTC
TRBD2	TRBV5-5	-	TRBJ2-3	CASSNPGLAGVASTDTQYF	TGTGCCAGCAGCAATCCGGGACTAGCGGGAGTGGCTAGTACAGATACGCAGTATTTT
-	TRBV10-3	many	TRBJ2-2	CAISERGVGTGELFF	TGTGCCATCAGTGAAAGGGGGGTTGGCACCGGGGAGCTGTTTTTT
-	TRBV6-1	-	TRBJ1-2	CASSDADGAVNYGYTF	TGTGCCAGCAGTGATGCCGACGGGGCGGTTAACTATGGCTACACCTTC
-	TRBV4-1	few	TRBJ1-4	CASSQGSRFGASEKLFF	TGCGCCAGCAGCCAGGGCAGTCGTTTTGGTGCATCAGAAAAACTGTTTTTT
-	TRBV28	many	TRBJ2-2	CASSPKGRGGELFF	TGTGCCAGCAGTCCTAAGGGGAGAGGCGGGGAGCTGTTTTTT
-	TRBV7-9	many	TRBJ1-2	CASREGSGYTF	TGTGCCAGCAGAGAAGGGTCTGGCTACACCTTC
-	TRBV19	-	TRBJ1-2	CASSRETFDGYTF	TGTGCCAGTAGCAGGGAGACTTTCGATGGCTACACCTTC
-	TRBV10-2	-	TRBJ2-5	CASSLSATQYF	TGCGCCAGCAGCCTTTCGGCGACCCAGTACTTC
-	TRBV19	-	TRBJ2-1	CASSRLIDFPFGYNEQFF	TGTGCCAGTAGTCGCCTTATCGACTTCCCTTTCGGATACAATGAGCAGTTCTTC
TRBD2	TRBV10-2	few	TRBJ2-1	CASRGRGGKYNEQFF	TGCGCCAGCAGGGGCCGGGGGGGGAAATACAATGAGCAGTTCTTC
-	TRBV19	-	TRBJ2-7	CATSGNKDRVYEQYF	TGTGCCACCAGCGGGAATAAGGACAGGGTCTACGAGCAGTACTTC
-	TRBV12-3/TRBV12-4	few	TRBJ1-5	CASSFWGSQPQHF	TGTGCCAGCAGTTTCTGGGGGAGCCAGCCCCAGCATTTT
TRBD1	TRBV6-1	few	TRBJ1-1	CASRTRDRDRGTEAFF	TGTGCCAGCAGGACCCGGGACAGGGATCGGGGCACTGAAGCTTTCTTT
-	TRBV25-1	-	TRBJ2-2	CASTPLSGTRNTGELFF	TGTGCCAGCACCCCCCTCAGCGGGACAAGGAACACCGGGGAGCTGTTTTTT
-	TRBV7-9	many	TRBJ1-2	CASTVDTRGYTF	TGTGCCAGCACCGTAGACACGCGCGGCTACACCTTC